This T cell receptor beta chain originates from a study of control samples from healthy donors and cancer patients. In germline, CDR1 is MDHEN, CDR2 SYDVKM. V shed 4 bases and J 4 bases; nucleotides not matched to a gene: 7. The CDR3 is 14 residues long. Generated by immunoSEQ multiplex PCR, the TCRdb table keeps only in-frame clones and is missing some. The sample contains about 170,000 clones, 91% of which appear only once. The specimen was blood. This TCR was recovered from a woman between 25 and 40 years old in good health. This chain uses TRBV28 with TRBJ2-7; 7 bases are shared with TRBD2. The CDR3 coding sequence is TGTGCCAGCAGTTCCGCGACTAGCAGGTACGAGCAGTACTTC. Protein: CASSSATSRYEQYF.